A selection of T cell receptor beta chains follows, all from one sample in a study of long-term antiretroviral therapy in people with HIV. Sequencing used immunoSEQ multiplex PCR; TCRdb keeps in-frame clones, though not all of them. The sample shows some 33,000 clones, roughly four fifths of them seen only once. This sample comprised unsorted PBMCs, obtained 0.6 years after starting antiretroviral therapy. These receptors originate from a man between 18 and 35 years old with HIV. Each CDR3 is given with its conserved first and last residue. D genes are given only for firm matches. A row's size may be missing; if present it is once, few, many or a size class.

>once|TRBV7-8|TRBD2|18|TRBJ2-3
CASNIGSTSGVSTDTQYF
TGTGCCAGCAACATAGGGTCGACTAGCGGGGTCAGCACAGATACGCAGTATTTT
>-|TRBV6-4|-|14|TRBJ1-1
CASSDEIMNTEAFF
TGTGCCAGCAGTGACGAAATCATGAACACTGAAGCTTTCTTT
>-|TRBV19|TRBD2|15|TRBJ2-1
CASSYGGLAYNEQFF
TGTGCCAGTAGTTATGGGGGACTAGCTTATAATGAGCAGTTCTTC
>-|TRBV29-1|-|12|TRBJ2-5
CSAGHSQETQYF
TGCAGCGCGGGGCATAGCCAAGAGACCCAGTACTTC
>-|TRBV7-8|-|14|TRBJ1-5
CASSLTQGPQPQHF
TGTGCCAGCAGCTTAACCCAGGGTCCCCAGCCCCAGCATTTT
>-|TRBV25-1|-|14|TRBJ1-2
CASSDPGDSRGYTF
TGTGCCAGCAGTGACCCGGGGGACTCAAGGGGCTACACCTTC
>-|TRBV27|-|16|TRBJ2-3
CASSLSGSGSTDTQYF
TGTGCCAGCAGTTTATCCGGGAGTGGGAGCACAGATACGCAGTATTTT
>-|TRBV10-2|TRBD2|14|TRBJ2-1
CASSGLAGYNEQFF
TGCGCCAGCAGTGGACTAGCGGGATACAATGAGCAGTTCTTC
>-|TRBV2|-|15|TRBJ2-7
CASTTTRTGSYEQYF
TGTGCCAGCACCACGACTAGGACAGGATCCTACGAGCAGTACTTC
>-|TRBV7-9|-|13|TRBJ2-7
CASRPSHSYEQYF
TGTGCCAGCAGGCCCTCGCACTCTTACGAGCAGTACTTC
>-|TRBV19|-|16|TRBJ2-6
CASSADSLSGANVLTF
TGTGCCAGTAGCGCGGACAGTCTCTCTGGGGCCAACGTCCTGACTTTC
>few|TRBV6-5|TRBD1|16|TRBJ1-5
CASSSRPTGSNQPQHF
TGTGCCAGCAGTTCTAGACCGACAGGGAGCAATCAGCCCCAGCATTTT
>once|TRBV11-2|-|16|TRBJ2-2
CASSETGDLYTGELFF
TGTGCCAGCAGCGAAACTGGGGACTTATACACCGGGGAGCTGTTTTTT
>-|TRBV28|-|13|TRBJ2-7
CASLLIQGGEQYF
TGTGCCAGCCTCCTGATCCAGGGAGGCGAGCAGTACTTC
>few|TRBV6-1|-|12|TRBJ2-7
CASLKQPGEQYF
TGTGCCAGCCTAAAACAGCCGGGGGAGCAGTACTTC
>-|TRBV10-3|TRBD2|16|TRBJ2-1
CAISDGLAGGLHEQFF
TGTGCCATCAGTGATGGGCTAGCGGGAGGGCTCCATGAGCAGTTCTTC
>-|TRBV29-1|-|12|TRBJ1-1
CSVADGNTEAFF
TGCAGCGTTGCTGACGGGAACACTGAAGCTTTCTTT
>-|TRBV4-3|-|15|TRBJ1-3
CASSQDLGSGNTIYF
TGCGCCAGCAGCCAAGATCTGGGATCCGGAAACACCATATATTTT
>-|TRBV15|-|15|TRBJ2-5
CATSSDGTAQETQYF
TGTGCCACCAGCAGCGATGGGACGGCACAAGAGACCCAGTACTTC
>-|TRBV2|-|10|TRBJ1-1
CASKNTEAFF
TGTGCCAGCAAAAACACTGAAGCTTTCTTT
>once|TRBV14|TRBD2|16|TRBJ2-1
CASSPAFLAGANEQFF
TGTGCCAGCAGCCCCGCATTCCTAGCGGGAGCCAATGAGCAGTTCTTC
>-|TRBV7-8|-|17|TRBJ2-7
CASSLSGHGADSYEQYF
TGTGCCAGCAGCTTATCGGGCCACGGGGCCGACTCCTACGAGCAGTACTTC
>-|TRBV28|-|14|TRBJ2-6
CASSFSSGANVLTF
TGTGCCAGCAGTTTCAGCTCTGGGGCCAACGTCCTGACTTTC
>-|TRBV6-5|-|13|TRBJ2-1
CASSYSRRGQQFF
TGTGCCAGCAGTTACTCGAGACGGGGCCAGCAGTTCTTC
>-|TRBV7-9|-|12|TRBJ2-5
CASSLISETQYF
TGTGCCAGCAGCTTAATAAGTGAGACCCAGTACTTC
>-|TRBV9|TRBD2|15|TRBJ2-3
CASSVSSGSLDTQYF
TGTGCCAGCAGCGTTTCTAGCGGGAGTCTAGATACGCAGTATTTT
>once|TRBV30|TRBD1|17|TRBJ2-2
CAWSVLFGTGYTGELFF
TGTGCCTGGAGTGTCCTGTTCGGGACAGGATACACCGGGGAGCTGTTTTTT
>-|TRBV11-2|-|15|TRBJ1-2
CASSPQQWGDYGYTF
TGTGCCAGCAGCCCTCAGCAATGGGGAGACTATGGCTACACCTTC
>few|TRBV28|-|13|TRBJ2-2
CASSFVNTGELFF
TGTGCCAGCAGTTTCGTGAACACCGGGGAGCTGTTTTTT
>-|TRBV29-1|TRBD1|13|TRBJ2-7
CSAGTGGDYEQYF
TGCAGCGCAGGGACAGGGGGCGATTACGAGCAGTACTTC
>-|TRBV9|-|15|TRBJ2-1
CASSVEVSPEWEQFF
TGTGCCAGCAGCGTAGAAGTAAGCCCGGAATGGGAGCAGTTCTTC
>-|TRBV19|-|16|TRBJ2-7
CASSIQPRQFPYEQYF
TGTGCCAGTAGTATTCAGCCAAGACAGTTCCCCTACGAGCAGTACTTC
>-|TRBV6-6|TRBD2|15|TRBJ2-7
CASSTGTSGSYEQYF
TGTGCCAGCAGTACCGGGACTAGCGGTTCCTACGAGCAGTACTTC
>-|TRBV4-1|-|16|TRBJ2-7
CASSQPTRGGSYEQYF
TGCGCCAGCAGCCAACCGACTAGAGGCGGCTCCTACGAGCAGTACTTC
>-|TRBV15|-|14|TRBJ2-7
CATSSNVNSYEQYF
TGTGCCACCAGCTCCAACGTGAACTCCTACGAGCAGTACTTC
>few|TRBV5-1|-|14|TRBJ1-3
CASSPLTTLDTIYF
TGCGCCAGCAGTCCTTTGACTACGCTAGACACCATATATTTT
>-|TRBV7-9|TRBD1|14|TRBJ2-2
CASSYRGVAGELFF
TGTGCCAGCAGCTACAGGGGCGTCGCCGGGGAGCTGTTTTTT
>few|TRBV7-7|-|15|TRBJ2-2
CASTSPGAGGGELFF
TGTGCTAGCACCTCACCCGGGGCTGGTGGCGGGGAGCTGTTTTTT
>-|TRBV28|-|14|TRBJ1-1
CASSSPGTRIEAFF
TGTGCCAGCAGTTCCCCGGGGACAAGGATTGAAGCTTTCTTT